This T cell receptor (beta chain) appears in the sequencing data of a study of T cells in women clearing cervical HPV infection. Overall study context: Controls gave blood once infection was undetectable; cases at lesion identification.

This CDR3 contains 12 residues. V lost 6 bases and J lost 9; bases outside the gene matches: 5. The germline gives CDR1 LNHDA, CDR2 SQIVND (reference sequence). The repertoire was sequenced with immunoSEQ multiplex PCR; TCRdb's copy has only in-frame clones and lacks some. This table lists approximately 17,000 clones. As regards this clone: The read terminates 3 residues before the CDR3 end, so the remaining end is supplied by the germline J gene.

What was sequenced was blood buffy coat. The chain combines TRBV19 with TRBJ2-1, with TRBD1 matching 7 bases. This TCR was recovered from a woman aged 18 to 75 with a cervical HPV16 infection that either progressed to CIN3+ or cleared (not recorded which). CDR3 protein: CASRTAGGEQFF. CDR3 DNA, as far as it was read: TGTGCCAGTAGAACCGCAGGGGGTGAG.